Listed below are T cell receptor beta chains from one sample, sequenced in a study of T-cell memory formation after mild COVID-19. TCRdb itself ran the 5' RACE reads through MiXCR, one entry per CDR3 protein. The profile shows fewer than 50,000 distinct CDR3 sequences, approximately 7% of them singletons. The sample consisted of PBMCs or a T cell subset sorted from them (not recorded which). Receptors originate from a man aged 18 to 30 who had mild COVID-19 (a few samples of this study predate the infection). Cell type and time point are not known. Both conserved end residues are part of each CDR3. The order of the fields is D gene, V gene, J gene, clone size, CDR3 protein, CDR3 DNA. A D gene is named only where the DNA matches it firmly. Size values are once, few and many counts, or a class for expanded clones, and some rows have none.

>-|TRBV12-3/TRBV12-4|TRBJ1-5|-
CASRPGTGSNQPQHF
TGTGCCAGCAGACCCGGGACGGGTAGCAATCAGCCCCAGCATTTT
>-|TRBV24-1|TRBJ2-3|few
CATSGGSTDTQYF
TGTGCCACCAGTGGGGGCAGCACAGATACGCAGTATTTT
>-|TRBV7-8|TRBJ1-6|few
CASSLVRVLASPLHF
TGTGCCAGCAGCTTAGTCCGGGTTTTGGCCTCACCCCTCCACTTT
>TRBD2|TRBV12-3/TRBV12-4|TRBJ2-7|few
CASRWGGSSYEQYF
TGTGCCAGCAGGTGGGGGGGGAGCTCCTACGAGCAGTACTTC
>-|TRBV5-1|TRBJ2-1|many
CASSSLSAGGYNEQFF
TGCGCCAGCAGCTCCCTTAGCGCTGGGGGGTACAATGAGCAGTTCTTC
>-|TRBV9|TRBJ2-7|many
CASSAGTHSYEQYF
TGTGCCAGCAGCGCCGGGACGCACTCCTACGAGCAGTACTTC
>TRBD1|TRBV12-3/TRBV12-4|TRBJ1-1|-
CASSLGQGAGTEAFF
TGTGCCAGCAGTTTGGGACAGGGAGCTGGCACTGAAGCTTTCTTT
>TRBD1|TRBV4-2|TRBJ1-3|few
CASSQGGQGRGNTIYF
TGTGCCAGCAGCCAAGGCGGACAGGGGAGAGGAAACACCATATATTTT
>TRBD1|TRBV3-1|TRBJ2-7|many
CASSQPTGGRNEQYF
TGTGCCAGCAGCCAACCGACAGGGGGCCGGAACGAGCAGTACTTC
>-|TRBV3-1|TRBJ2-2|few
CASSPQVNTGELFF
TGTGCCAGCAGCCCCCAGGTTAACACCGGGGAGCTGTTTTTT
>TRBD2|TRBV5-1|TRBJ2-3|few
CASSSGTSGVTDTQYF
TGCGCCAGCAGCTCAGGGACTAGCGGGGTCACAGATACGCAGTATTTT
>-|TRBV2|TRBJ2-1|-
CASSFRGGNEQFF
TGTGCCAGCTCCTTCAGGGGAGGCAATGAGCAGTTCTTC
>-|TRBV5-1|TRBJ2-5|many
CASSLAATGLETQYF
TGCGCCAGCAGCTTGGCCGCAACGGGGCTAGAGACCCAGTACTTC
>-|TRBV6-5|TRBJ2-5|few
CASSYRSQTPETQYF
TGTGCCAGCAGTTACCGGTCACAGACACCGGAGACCCAGTACTTC
>-|TRBV12-3/TRBV12-4|TRBJ1-1|few
CASSRTNTEAFF
TGTGCCAGCAGCCGGACAAACACTGAAGCTTTCTTT
>TRBD2|TRBV30|TRBJ2-7|many
CALRASGAYEQYF
TGTGCCCTCCGGGCTAGCGGGGCCTACGAGCAGTACTTC
>TRBD1|TRBV12-5|TRBJ1-5|-
CASGIRQGNQPQHF
TGTGCTAGTGGCATCAGACAGGGTAATCAGCCCCAGCATTTT
>-|TRBV10-3|TRBJ2-2|few
CAISGEGRLTGELFF
TGTGCCATCAGTGGTGAGGGGCGACTCACCGGGGAGCTGTTTTTT
>TRBD1|TRBV4-1|TRBJ2-7|few
CASSLLDRALQPAYEQYF
TGCGCCAGCAGCCTATTGGACAGGGCCCTCCAACCCGCCTACGAGCAGTACTTC
>-|TRBV20-1|TRBJ2-7|many
CSARDPGGVSYEQYF
TGCAGTGCTAGAGATCCAGGGGGGGTCTCCTACGAGCAGTACTTC
>-|TRBV5-1|TRBJ2-5|many
CASSLEGDQETQYF
TGCGCCAGCAGCTTGGAAGGAGACCAAGAGACCCAGTACTTC
>-|TRBV20-1|TRBJ2-3|many
CSASQPTDTQYF
TGCAGTGCTAGCCAGCCCACAGATACGCAGTATTTT
>-|TRBV15|TRBJ2-7|many
CATSRERDLRNEQYF
TGTGCCACCAGCAGAGAACGGGACCTAAGGAACGAGCAGTACTTC
>-|TRBV12-3/TRBV12-4|TRBJ1-5|many
CASSLMDRNQPQHF
TGTGCCAGCAGTTTAATGGATCGCAATCAGCCCCAGCATTTT
>-|TRBV7-2|TRBJ2-7|-
CASSLSGDLYEQYF
TGTGCCAGCAGCCTTAGCGGCGACCTCTACGAGCAGTACTTC
>TRBD1|TRBV2|TRBJ1-2|-
CASSEGAGYTF
TGTGCCAGCAGCGAGGGGGCTGGCTACACCTTC
>-|TRBV5-1|TRBJ2-3|many
CASSWGEETDTQYF
TGCGCCAGCAGTTGGGGGGAGGAGACGGATACGCAGTATTTT
>TRBD2|TRBV7-9|TRBJ2-5|-
CASSPGLAGGQETQYF
TGTGCCAGCAGCCCAGGACTAGCGGGGGGTCAAGAGACCCAGTACTTC
>TRBD1|TRBV11-2|TRBJ1-1|many
CASSPGQGNTEAFF
TGTGCCAGCAGCCCGGGACAGGGGAACACTGAAGCTTTCTTT
>TRBD1|TRBV10-3|TRBJ1-6|-
CAISQGTGTAPSPLHF
TGTGCCATCAGCCAAGGGACCGGGACAGCACCTTCACCCCTCCACTTT
>TRBD1|TRBV10-3|TRBJ1-2|few
CAISEQGANGYTF
TGTGCCATCAGTGAGCAGGGGGCGAATGGCTACACCTTC
>-|TRBV4-2|TRBJ2-3|few
CASSPNAGADTQYF
TGTGCCAGCAGCCCTAATGCCGGTGCAGATACGCAGTATTTT
>TRBD2|TRBV4-3|TRBJ2-5|many
CASSRTGLAGGQETQYF
TGCGCCAGCAGCCGTACCGGACTAGCGGGGGGGCAAGAGACCCAGTACTTC
>-|TRBV7-9|TRBJ2-5|many
CASSLGTGASETQYF
TGTGCCAGCAGCTTGGGGACGGGGGCTTCAGAGACCCAGTACTTC
>-|TRBV3-1|TRBJ2-2|many
CASSQDPNTGELFF
TGTGCCAGCAGCCAAGACCCAAACACCGGGGAGCTGTTTTTT
>TRBD1|TRBV4-2|TRBJ2-7|few
CASSQGMRGLGEQYF
TGTGCCAGCAGCCAAGGAATGAGGGGGCTAGGCGAGCAGTACTTC
>-|TRBV3-1|TRBJ2-1|few
CASSQGASYNEQFF
TGTGCCAGCAGCCAAGGAGCATCCTACAATGAGCAGTTCTTC
>-|TRBV2|TRBJ2-1|many
CASVADNVEQFF
TGTGCCAGCGTCGCCGATAACGTAGAGCAGTTCTTC
>TRBD1|TRBV2|TRBJ1-6|few
CASGDRGESPLHF
TGTGCCAGCGGCGACAGGGGCGAATCACCCCTCCACTTT
>TRBD1|TRBV7-2|TRBJ1-6|-
CASSLATGTGGPPLHF
TGTGCCAGCAGCTTAGCGACCGGGACAGGGGGGCCACCCCTCCACTTT
>TRBD2|TRBV7-9|TRBJ2-1|few
CASSPSGNNEQFF
TGTGCCAGCAGCCCCAGCGGGAACAATGAGCAGTTCTTC
>TRBD1|TRBV25-1|TRBJ2-7|many
CASNRDSYEQYF
TGTGCCAGCAACCGGGACAGCTACGAGCAGTACTTC
>-|TRBV19|TRBJ2-4|-
CASSTGQGFNIQYF
TGTGCCAGTAGCACAGGGCAGGGTTTCAACATTCAGTACTTC
>-|TRBV6-5|TRBJ2-1|many
CASNKGESSYNEQFF
TGTGCCAGCAACAAAGGAGAGAGCTCCTACAATGAGCAGTTCTTC
>-|TRBV5-5|TRBJ2-3|few
CASSLTWDTQYF
TGTGCCAGCAGCTTGACGTGGGATACGCAGTATTTT
>-|TRBV5-5|TRBJ2-5|few
CASSADPGLHTTQYF
TGTGCCAGCAGCGCCGACCCGGGACTGCATACCACCCAGTACTTC
>-|TRBV20-1|TRBJ2-5|many
CSARLGFETQYF
TGCAGTGCAAGACTCGGTTTTGAGACCCAGTACTTC
>-|TRBV19|TRBJ1-5|once
CASSLRTTRGQPQHF
TGTGCCAGTAGTCTCCGGACCACACGGGGTCAGCCCCAGCATTTT
>-|TRBV9|TRBJ2-3|many
CASSDSPGKSTQYF
TGTGCCAGCAGCGATAGCCCAGGGAAGTCCACGCAGTATTTT
>TRBD1|TRBV5-1|TRBJ1-1|few
CASGSSQGQLEAFF
TGCGCCAGCGGATCCTCCCAGGGACAGCTCGAAGCTTTCTTT
>-|TRBV7-9|TRBJ1-2|many
CASSAKSTVNYGYTF
TGTGCCAGCAGCGCAAAATCGACAGTCAACTATGGCTACACCTTC